These 22 T cell receptor beta chains came from one sample sequenced in a study of breast tumors, draining lymph nodes, adjacent tissues (dated by TCRdb to 2015 to 2016). Libraries were made using multiplex PCR. Sequencer: Illumina HiSeq 2000. TCRdb trimmed public reads at Q25 via fastp, called clones via MiXCR and kept in-frame beta chains. Every CDR3 protein is listed once, alongside the most common genes and DNA of its rows. The sample table records about 140,000 distinct CDR3 sequences; 32% of these occur just once. The ten largest clones take up roughly 2.3% of the sample. The lymph node samples were taken from the axillary draining lymph nodes of breast cancer patients. Sequencing input: axillary lymph node tissue. These receptor sequences come from a female donor with breast cancer. Some clones in this sample may be carry-over from other donors' samples.

In its sample, this clonotype was seen many times. V gene TRBV3-1 combines with J gene TRBJ1-6, with 8 bases aligning to TRBD1. V trimming: 2 bases; J trimming: 17 bases; junction bases outside the gene matches: 5. CDR1 LGHDT and CDR2 YNNKEL come from the germline V gene (reference sequence). This CDR3 has 12 residues. CDR3 sequence reads: CASSQTDREFHF. CDR3 sequence (DNA): TGTGCCAGCAGCCAAACGGACAGGGAGTTCCACTTT.

This clonotype was seen at least ten times. This sequence joins TRBV4-2 and TRBJ2-5; possibly TRBD2 for D (6 bases). Trimming took off 0 bases at V and 5 bases at J, with 16 bases between the two ends. Germline CDR1 reads LGHNA; CDR2 reads YNFKEQ. The CDR3 loop spans 16 amino acids. The CDR3 region has the DNA TGTGCCAGCAGCCAAGATTACGGCCGGAGGGAGGAGACCCAGTACTTC. This encodes CASSQDYGRREETQYF.

A note on this clonotype: Because the CDR3 is missing its conserved closing phenylalanine or tryptophan, this is likely a read error. The DNA is omitted, as the CDR3 cannot be located on it reliably, and the CDR3 follows TCRdb's listing. The gene calls are TRBV7-3 and TRBJ1-3. Germline V lookup: CDR1 SGHTA, CDR2 FQGTGA. Ends included, the CDR3 has 15 residues. The CDR3: CASSLLGGSGNTIHY.

Remarks on this clonotype: This may arise from a read error, as a much more abundant clone is one base away. The chain couples TRBV18 to TRBJ1-5, with D unresolved. This CDR3 contains 15 residues. From germline, CDR1 is KGHSH and CDR2 LQKENI. CDR3 amino acids: CVSRIDGIANQPQHF. The CDR3 bases are TGTGTCAGCAGAATAGACGGTATAGCAAATCAGCCCCAGCATTTT.

This clonotype was seen at least ten times. The J gene is TRBJ2-1, the V gene TRBV20-1, with 9 bases aligning to TRBD2. Germline V CDR1 and CDR2: DFQATT, SNEGSKA (reference sequence). This CDR3 comprises 14 residues. Trimming removed 7 bases from V and 5 bases from J; junction bases left unmatched: 9. The CDR3 region has the DNA TGCAGTGGCCAGAATAGCGGGGGAGACAATGAGCAGTTCTTC. Its translation: CSGQNSGGDNEQFF.

This clonotype was seen repeatedly, ten times or more. The CDR3 is CASSLYYTEAFF. DNA of the CDR3: TGTGCCAGCAGCTTGTATTACACTGAAGCTTTCTTT. The V and J genes are TRBV7-8 and TRBJ1-1, with D hard to call. Germline values: CDR1 SGHVS, CDR2 FQNEAQ. The CDR3 spans 12 residues. The germline V and J ends were trimmed by 3 bases and 3 bases, with 5 bases remaining between them.

This clonotype was found many times. The chain recombines TRBV5-1 with TRBJ2-5, with TRBD1 matching 7 bases. V was pared by 7 bases and J by 1 base, with 4 bases of the junction left unmatched. Germline V gene lookup returns CDR1 SGHRS and CDR2 YFSETQ. The CDR3 length is 13 residues. Written as DNA, the CDR3 is TGCGCCAGCCGGGACAGCCTCCAAGAGACCCAGTACTTC. This translates into CASRDSLQETQYF.

A word on this clonotype: This clone may be a read error of a much larger clone one base away. V usage is TRBV10-3 and J usage is TRBJ2-5; D is ambiguous. The V end lost 5 bases, the J end lost 2 bases, and 15 bases lay between the germline ends. The CDR3 spans 15 residues. Germline V gene lookup returns CDR1 ENHRY and CDR2 SYGVKD. The DNA of the CDR3 is TGTGCCATCAGTCTTGGATGGAACAGACAAGAGACCCAGTACTTC. This gives the protein CAISLGWNRQETQYF.

Worth noting for this clonotype: A much larger clone is a single base away; this may be a read error. The rearrangement uses TRBV10-1 and TRBJ2-5, with a possible D match to TRBD1 (6 bases). V lost 4 bases and J lost 4, with 10 bases in between. The CDR3 is 13 residues long. CDR1 WNHNN and CDR2 SYGVQD come from the germline V gene (reference sequence). The CDR3 DNA reads as TGCGCCAGCAGTGGGGGGCAGGCAGAGACCCAGTACTTC. It specifies CASSGGQAETQYF.

This clonotype was picked up many times. V gene TRBV2 combines with J gene TRBJ1-2, with a weak D call TRBD1 (6 bases). This CDR3 spans 13 amino acids. Germline loops: CDR1 SNHLY, CDR2 FYNNEI. The V and J ends lost 4 bases and 4 bases respectively, with 10 bases between them. The CDR3 region is CASSGDISYGYTF. The CDR3 DNA reads TGTGCCAGCAGTGGGGACATTTCCTATGGCTACACCTTC.

Comment on this clonotype: This may arise from a read error, as a much more abundant clone is one base away. The rearrangement joins TRBV18 to TRBJ1-4, with TRBD1 matching over 7 bases. This CDR3 spans 14 amino acids. Germline assignment: CDR1 KGHSH and CDR2 LQKENI. The CDR3 nucleotides read TGTGCCAGCTCACCTCAAGGGGGCGATGAAAGACTGTTTTTT. This translates into CASSPQGGDERLFF.

Many counts were recorded for this clonotype. V is TRBV24-1 and J is TRBJ2-2; D possibly corresponds to TRBD1 (5 bases). Germline lookup yields CDR1 KGHDR and CDR2 SFDVKD. V shed 3 bases and J shed 6 bases, with 10 bases lying between them. This CDR3 is 14 amino acids long. The CDR3 DNA reads as TGTGCCACCAGTGATCCAACAGGTCCCGGGGAGCTGTTTTTT. Encoded protein: CATSDPTGPGELFF.

As regards this clonotype: Being one base from a much bigger clone, this may be a read error. The chain links TRBV6-6 to TRBJ2-7, with D possibly TRBD2 on 5 matching bases. The J call is in doubt because the DNA end fits TRBJ2-1 better. The germline V gene encodes CDR1 MNHNY and CDR2 SVGAGI (reference sequence). The CDR3 is 15 residues long. CDR3: CASSYLAGGYDEQFF. DNA of the CDR3: TGTGCCAGCAGTTACTTGGCAGGAGGTTACGATGAGCAGTTCTTC.

The chain is built from TRBV12-5 and TRBJ2-3; 9 bases line up with TRBD2. Germline-derived CDR1 and CDR2 are LGHNT and FRNRAP. V was pared by 7 bases and J by 1 base, with 15 bases of the junction left unmatched. This CDR3 has 18 amino acids. Here the CDR3 reads CASADTGSRGGGTDTQYF. The CDR3, as DNA: TGTGCTAGTGCCGACACAGGGTCGCGGGGGGGCGGCACAGATACGCAGTATTTT.

Points on this clonotype: A much larger clone differs by one base, so this may be a read error. The V call is TRBV6-6, the J call TRBJ2-5; D ambiguous. Trimming stripped 5 bases from V and 5 bases from J, with 12 bases between. This CDR3 is built from 13 residues. The V gene's germline CDR1 is MNHNY and CDR2 SVGAGI (reference sequence). Written as DNA, the CDR3 is TGTGCCAGCAGTCATATTCCACGGGAGACCCAGTACTTC. Protein sequence: CASSHIPRETQYF.

This clonotype has a count of ten or more. The chain couples TRBV3-1 to TRBJ2-1; D not certain. V was clipped by 2 bases and J by 9 bases, with 11 bases between them. The CDR3 runs to 13 residues. The germline gives CDR1 LGHDT, CDR2 YNNKEL (reference sequence). CDR3 loop: CASSQTPAPEQFF. In DNA, the CDR3 is TGTGCCAGCAGCCAAACCCCAGCTCCTGAGCAGTTCTTC.

This clonotype was detected ten times or more. The rearrangement links TRBV7-3 to TRBJ2-5, with 13 bases aligning to TRBD2. Per germline, CDR1 SGHTA and CDR2 FQGTGA. CDR3 length: 15 residues. V lost 8 bases, J lost 4 bases, and 7 bases stayed unmatched. The CDR3 coding sequence is TGTGCCAGCTCGTCCGGGACTAGCGGGGTAGAGACCCAGTACTTC. Amino acid sequence: CASSSGTSGVETQYF.

This clonotype was picked up many times. The genes are TRBV29-1 and TRBJ2-2; weak D call: TRBD1 (5 bases). This CDR3 is built from 13 residues. Looked up from germline, CDR1 is SQVTM and CDR2 is ANQGSEA. V dropped 6 bases and J dropped 1 base, with 9 bases sitting between them. The DNA for the CDR3 is TGCAGCGTGGATACAGGGAACACCGGGGAGCTGTTTTTT. Amino acid sequence: CSVDTGNTGELFF.

The gene calls are TRBV28 and TRBJ1-5; D not resolved. CDR3 size: 12 residues. Germline V gene sequence: CDR1 MDHEN, CDR2 SYDVKM. Trimming shortened V by 5 bases and J by 9 bases, and 11 bases separated the two germline ends. The CDR3 region has the DNA TGTGCCAGCAGTCCCCCTCGGAGGCCCCAGCATTTT. This translates into CASSPPRRPQHF.

At least ten counts were recorded for this clonotype. The chain is built from TRBV5-4 and TRBJ2-2; 7 nucleotides agree with TRBD1. Germline loops: CDR1 SGHNT, CDR2 YYREEE (reference sequence). The CDR3 is made up of 14 amino acids. V dropped 4 bases and J dropped 5; count of bases not matched to a gene: 5. The chain's CDR3 is CASSGTADTGELFF. The CDR3 region has the DNA TGTGCCAGCAGCGGGACAGCTGATACCGGGGAGCTGTTTTTT.

In its sample, this clonotype was seen many times. This sequence joins TRBV3-1 and TRBJ2-7; 10 nucleotides agree with TRBD1. Trimming cost V 4 bases and J 2 bases; bases outside gene matches: 5. Germline values: CDR1 LGHDT, CDR2 YNNKEL (reference sequence). This CDR3 contains 15 residues. CDR3 loop: CASSRGTGDPYEQYF. In DNA form, the CDR3 reads TGTGCCAGCAGCCGAGGGACAGGGGATCCCTACGAGCAGTACTTC.

This clonotype was recorded a few times. The rearrangement uses TRBV4-2 and TRBJ2-5, with 8 bases matching TRBD2. CDR3 length: 15 residues. Germline values: CDR1 LGHNA, CDR2 YNFKEQ. With V trimmed by 0 bases and J by 6 bases, 6 bases remained unmatched. The CDR3 DNA follows: TGTGCCAGCAGCCAAGATGTTGGCGGGAGGAAGACCCAGTACTTC. As protein: CASSQDVGGRKTQYF.